The clone carrying this T cell receptor (beta chain) was seen at least ten times. This CDR3 region has 12 residues. CDR1 is MDHEN and CDR2 is SYDVKM in the germline V gene. V gave up 4 bases and J gave up 3 bases, with 7 bases separating them. Specified time point: after trial treatment. The treatment was: LDRT plus nivolumab, ipilimumab, low-dose cyclophosphamide and aspirin (RACIN trial). Treatment combined nivolumab, ipilimumab, aspirin, low-dose cyclophosphamide and low-dose radiotherapy in a dose-escalation trial. These data belong to a study of low-dose radiotherapy and immunotherapy resistance in tumors. TCRs were amplified for about 18 PCR cycles with a constant-region primer and V-primer adapter. TCRdb itself ran the reads through MiXCR, one entry per CDR3 protein. The data show 40,000 to 65,000 distinct CDR3 sequences, with around 34% seen just once and around 8% held by the top ten.

The V gene is TRBV28, the J gene TRBJ2-7; no firm D call. This specimen consisted of PBMCs, obtained after low-dose radiotherapy plus immunotherapy. The TCR originated in a male donor with rectosigmoid adenocarcinoma. The CDR3 sequence: CASSSVGYEQYF. The DNA of the CDR3 is TGTGCCAGCAGTTCGGTGGGCTACGAGCAGTACTTC. Complete variable domain (other parts from reference TRBV28 and TRBJ2-7): DVKVTQSSRYLVKRTGEKVFLECVQDMDHENMFWYRQDPGLGLRLIYFSYDVKMKEKGDIPEGYSVSREKKERFSLILESASTNQTSMYLCASSSVGYEQYFGPGTRLTVT.